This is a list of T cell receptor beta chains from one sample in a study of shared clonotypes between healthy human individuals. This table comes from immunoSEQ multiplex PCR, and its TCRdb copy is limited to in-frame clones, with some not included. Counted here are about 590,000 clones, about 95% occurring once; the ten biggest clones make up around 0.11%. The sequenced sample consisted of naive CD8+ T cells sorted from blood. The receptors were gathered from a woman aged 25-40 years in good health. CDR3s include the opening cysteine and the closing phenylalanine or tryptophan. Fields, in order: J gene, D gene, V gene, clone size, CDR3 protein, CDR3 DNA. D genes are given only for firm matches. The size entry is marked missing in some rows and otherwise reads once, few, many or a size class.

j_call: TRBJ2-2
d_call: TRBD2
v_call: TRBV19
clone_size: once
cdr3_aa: CASKVAGVRSGELFF
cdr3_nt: TGTGCCAGCAAGGTAGCGGGAGTTAGGTCCGGGGAGCTGTTTTTT

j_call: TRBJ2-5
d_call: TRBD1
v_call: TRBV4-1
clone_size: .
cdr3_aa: CASSRQGGETQYF
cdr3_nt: TGCGCCAGCAGTCGACAGGGTGGGGAGACCCAGTACTTC

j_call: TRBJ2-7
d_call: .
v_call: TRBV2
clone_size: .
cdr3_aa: CASSVWGEWQYF
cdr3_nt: TGTGCCAGCAGCGTCTGGGGGGAATGGCAGTACTTC

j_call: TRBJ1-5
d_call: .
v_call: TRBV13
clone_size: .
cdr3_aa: CASSLGLNQPQHF
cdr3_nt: TGTGCCAGCAGCTTAGGGCTCAATCAGCCCCAGCATTTT

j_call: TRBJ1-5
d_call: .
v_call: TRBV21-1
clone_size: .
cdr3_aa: CASSPWGTHQPQHF
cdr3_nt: TGTGCCAGCAGCCCCTGGGGCACCCATCAGCCCCAGCATTTT

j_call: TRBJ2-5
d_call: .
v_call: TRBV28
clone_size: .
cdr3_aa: CATRGTEARTQYF
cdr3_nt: TGTGCCACTAGAGGGACCGAGGCTCGGACCCAGTACTTC

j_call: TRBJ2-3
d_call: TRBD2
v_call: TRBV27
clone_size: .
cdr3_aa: CASREGTGWTQYF
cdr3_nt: TGTGCCAGTAGGGAGGGAACGGGGTGGACGCAGTATTTT

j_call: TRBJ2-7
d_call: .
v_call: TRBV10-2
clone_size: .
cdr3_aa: CASRQGREQYF
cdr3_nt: TGCGCCAGCAGACAGGGTAGAGAGCAGTACTTC

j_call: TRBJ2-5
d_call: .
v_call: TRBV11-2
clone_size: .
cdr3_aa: CASSPRLRDQETQYF
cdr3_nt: TGTGCCAGCAGCCCACGTTTGCGGGACCAAGAGACCCAGTACTTC

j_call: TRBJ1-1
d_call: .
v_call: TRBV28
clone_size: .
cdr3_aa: CASSLWDRNTEAFF
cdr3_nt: TGTGCCAGCAGTTTATGGGACAGGAACACTGAAGCTTTCTTT

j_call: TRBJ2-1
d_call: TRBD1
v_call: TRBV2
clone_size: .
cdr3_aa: CASGQGASYNEQFF
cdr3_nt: TGTGCCAGCGGACAGGGGGCGAGCTACAATGAGCAGTTCTTC

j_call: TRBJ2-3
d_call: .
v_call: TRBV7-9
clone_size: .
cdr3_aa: CASSLLGASTDTQYF
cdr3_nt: TGTGCCAGCAGCTTATTAGGGGCTAGCACAGATACGCAGTATTTT

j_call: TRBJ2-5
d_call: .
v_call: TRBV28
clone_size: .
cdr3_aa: CASRGDSEVETQYF
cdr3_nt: TGTGCCAGCAGGGGAGACAGTGAGGTGGAGACCCAGTACTTC

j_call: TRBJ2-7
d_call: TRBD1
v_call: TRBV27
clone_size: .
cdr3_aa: CASGTGSWGQYF
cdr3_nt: TGTGCCAGCGGGACAGGGTCCTGGGGGCAGTACTTC

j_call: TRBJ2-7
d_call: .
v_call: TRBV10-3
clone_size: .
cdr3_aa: CAISDEVHEQYF
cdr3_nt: TGTGCCATCAGTGACGAGGTCCACGAGCAGTACTTC

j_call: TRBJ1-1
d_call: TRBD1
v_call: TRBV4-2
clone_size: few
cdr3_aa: CASSPWDSQAAGTEAFF
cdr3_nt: TGTGCCAGCAGCCCCTGGGACAGTCAGGCAGCTGGGACTGAAGCTTTCTTT

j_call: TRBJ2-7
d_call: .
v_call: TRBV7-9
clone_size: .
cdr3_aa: CASSPRNYEQYF
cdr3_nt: TGTGCCAGCAGCCCTCGAAACTACGAGCAGTACTTC

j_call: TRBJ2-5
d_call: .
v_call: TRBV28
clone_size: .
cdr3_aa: CASSLVTKETQYF
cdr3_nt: TGTGCCAGCAGTTTAGTGACTAAAGAGACCCAGTACTTC

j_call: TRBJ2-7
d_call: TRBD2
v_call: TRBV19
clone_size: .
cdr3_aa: CASSILAGGRYEQYF
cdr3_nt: TGTGCCAGTAGTATACTAGCGGGAGGTCGATACGAGCAGTACTTC

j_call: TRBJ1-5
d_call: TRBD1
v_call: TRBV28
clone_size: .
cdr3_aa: CASSFRDRGANQPQHF
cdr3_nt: TGTGCCAGCAGTTTCAGGGACAGGGGTGCTAATCAGCCCCAGCATTTT

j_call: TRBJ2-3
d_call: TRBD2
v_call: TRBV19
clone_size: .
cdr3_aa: CASSIGLAGGLTDTQYF
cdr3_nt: TGTGCCAGTAGTATAGGGCTAGCGGGAGGTCTCACAGATACGCAGTATTTT

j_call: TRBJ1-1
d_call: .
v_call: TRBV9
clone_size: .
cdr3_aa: CASSVLAVGGQPEAFF
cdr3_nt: TGTGCCAGCAGCGTACTGGCGGTCGGGGGGCAGCCTGAAGCTTTCTTT

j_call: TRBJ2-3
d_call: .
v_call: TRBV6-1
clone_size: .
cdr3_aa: CASSEDRRSSLTDTQYF
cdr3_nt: TGTGCCAGCAGTGAGGATAGACGCTCCTCTCTCACAGATACGCAGTATTTT

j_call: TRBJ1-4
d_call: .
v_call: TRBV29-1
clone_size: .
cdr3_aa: CSVYSGGIEKLFF
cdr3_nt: TGCAGCGTTTATTCCGGGGGTATTGAAAAACTGTTTTTT

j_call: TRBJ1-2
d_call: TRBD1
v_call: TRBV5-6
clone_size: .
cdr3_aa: CASRDIGGFDYGYTF
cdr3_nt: TGTGCCAGCAGAGATATAGGGGGCTTCGACTATGGCTACACCTTC

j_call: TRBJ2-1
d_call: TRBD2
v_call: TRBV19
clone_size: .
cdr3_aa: CASSIVGTSSYNEQFF
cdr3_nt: TGTGCCAGTAGTATAGTGGGGACTAGCTCTTACAATGAGCAGTTCTTC

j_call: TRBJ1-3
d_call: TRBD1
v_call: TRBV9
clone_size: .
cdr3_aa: CASSGQGSGNTIYF
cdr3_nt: TGTGCCAGCAGCGGACAGGGTTCTGGAAACACCATATATTTT

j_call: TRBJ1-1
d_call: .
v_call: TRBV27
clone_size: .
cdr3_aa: CASSLHDRPSEAFF
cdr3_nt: TGTGCCAGCAGCCTACATGACAGGCCATCTGAAGCTTTCTTT

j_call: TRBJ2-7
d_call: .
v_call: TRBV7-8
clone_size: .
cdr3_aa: CASSLERSLDEQYF
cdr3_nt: TGTGCCAGCAGCCTCGAACGGAGCCTAGACGAGCAGTACTTC

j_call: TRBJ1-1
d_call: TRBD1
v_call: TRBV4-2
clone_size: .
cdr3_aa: CASSGETGAWTEAFF
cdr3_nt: TGTGCCAGCAGCGGAGAGACAGGGGCTTGGACTGAAGCTTTCTTT

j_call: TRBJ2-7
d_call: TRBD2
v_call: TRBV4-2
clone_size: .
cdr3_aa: CASSQEATSPTYEQYF
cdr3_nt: TGTGCCAGCAGCCAAGAAGCGACTAGCCCGACCTACGAGCAGTACTTC

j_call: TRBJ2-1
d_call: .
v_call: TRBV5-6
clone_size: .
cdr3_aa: CASSLEMVSVDEQFF
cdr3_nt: TGTGCCAGCAGCTTGGAGATGGTCTCGGTAGACGAGCAGTTCTTC

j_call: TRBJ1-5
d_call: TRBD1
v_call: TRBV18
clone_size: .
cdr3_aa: CASSPLGGQGNQPQHF
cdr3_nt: TGTGCCAGCTCACCCCTAGGGGGCCAAGGCAATCAGCCCCAGCATTTT

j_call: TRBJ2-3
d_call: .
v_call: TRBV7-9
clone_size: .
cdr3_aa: CASSLDTEPDTQYF
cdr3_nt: TGTGCCAGCAGCTTAGATACGGAGCCCGATACGCAGTATTTT

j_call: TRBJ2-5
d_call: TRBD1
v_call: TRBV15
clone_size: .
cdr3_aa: CATSRAGGCQETQYF
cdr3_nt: TGTGCCACCAGCAGAGCAGGGGGCTGCCAAGAGACCCAGTACTTC

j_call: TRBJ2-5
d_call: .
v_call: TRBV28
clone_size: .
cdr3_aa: CATQGIGTQYF
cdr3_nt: TGTGCCACCCAGGGAATCGGGACCCAGTACTTC

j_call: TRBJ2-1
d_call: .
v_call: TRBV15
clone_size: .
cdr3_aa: CATSRGGLYNEQFF
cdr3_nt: TGTGCCACCAGCAGAGGAGGGCTATACAATGAGCAGTTCTTC

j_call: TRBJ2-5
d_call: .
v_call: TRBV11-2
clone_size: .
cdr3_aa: CASSFEGETQYF
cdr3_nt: TGTGCCAGCAGCTTTGAGGGGGAGACCCAGTACTTC

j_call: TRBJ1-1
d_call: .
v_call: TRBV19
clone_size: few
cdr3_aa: CASSLQGITEAFF
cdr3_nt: TGTGCCAGTAGTCTGCAGGGGATCACTGAAGCTTTCTTT

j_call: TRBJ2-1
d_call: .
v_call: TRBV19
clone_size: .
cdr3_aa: CASSGSTSFDEQFF
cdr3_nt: TGTGCCAGTAGTGGATCGACTAGTTTCGATGAGCAGTTCTTC

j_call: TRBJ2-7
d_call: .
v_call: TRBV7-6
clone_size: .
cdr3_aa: CASSLARGVYEQYF
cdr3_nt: TGTGCCAGCAGCTTAGCGAGGGGGGTCTACGAGCAGTACTTC

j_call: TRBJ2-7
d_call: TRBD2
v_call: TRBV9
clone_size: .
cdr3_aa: CASSRTSGASYEQYF
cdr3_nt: TGTGCCAGCAGCCGGACTAGCGGGGCCTCCTACGAGCAGTACTTC

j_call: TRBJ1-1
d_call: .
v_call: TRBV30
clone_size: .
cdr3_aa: CAWSVRGQMNTEAFF
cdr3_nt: TGTGCCTGGAGTGTACGTGGACAGATGAACACTGAAGCTTTCTTT

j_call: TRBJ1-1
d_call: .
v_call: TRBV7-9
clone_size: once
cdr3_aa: CASSSDLQRVAFF
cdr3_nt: TGTGCCAGCAGCTCGGACCTCCAGCGGGTAGCTTTCTTT

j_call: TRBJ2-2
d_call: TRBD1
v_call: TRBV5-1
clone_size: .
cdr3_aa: CASSWTGGAGELFF
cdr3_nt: TGCGCCAGCAGCTGGACAGGGGGTGCCGGGGAGCTGTTTTTT

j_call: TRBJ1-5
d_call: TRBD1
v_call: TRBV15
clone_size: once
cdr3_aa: CATSYGQGSQPQHF
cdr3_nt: TGTGCCACCAGCTACGGACAGGGGAGCCAGCCCCAGCATTTT

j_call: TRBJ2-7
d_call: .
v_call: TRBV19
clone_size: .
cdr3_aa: CASSLYGGVGYEQYF
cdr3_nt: TGTGCCAGTAGCCTCTACGGGGGAGTCGGGTACGAGCAGTACTTC

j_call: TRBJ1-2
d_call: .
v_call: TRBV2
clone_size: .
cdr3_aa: CASILYGYTF
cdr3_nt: TGTGCCAGCATCCTCTATGGCTACACCTTC

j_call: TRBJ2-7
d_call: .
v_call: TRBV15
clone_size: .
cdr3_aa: CATSSRFGEQYF
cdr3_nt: TGTGCCACCAGCTCGAGGTTTGGGGAGCAGTACTTC

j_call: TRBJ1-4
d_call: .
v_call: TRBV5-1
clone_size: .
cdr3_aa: CASSWEGTNEKLFF
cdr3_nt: TGCGCCAGCAGCTGGGAGGGAACTAATGAAAAACTGTTTTTT

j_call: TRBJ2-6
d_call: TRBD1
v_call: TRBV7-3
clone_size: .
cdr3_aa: CASRKTGGFSGANVLTF
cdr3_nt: TGTGCCAGCAGAAAGACAGGGGGCTTTTCTGGGGCCAACGTCCTGACTTTC

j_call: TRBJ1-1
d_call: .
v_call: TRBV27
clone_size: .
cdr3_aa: CASSSRQPDEAFF
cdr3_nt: TGTGCCAGCAGTTCCCGGCAGCCTGATGAAGCTTTCTTT

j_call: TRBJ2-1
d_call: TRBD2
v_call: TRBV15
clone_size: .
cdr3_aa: CATSRDPGLAGAEEQFF
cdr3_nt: TGTGCCACCAGCAGAGATCCGGGACTAGCGGGAGCGGAGGAGCAGTTCTTC

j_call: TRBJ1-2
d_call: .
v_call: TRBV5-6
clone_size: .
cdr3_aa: CASSLGVGYTF
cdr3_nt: TGTGCCAGCAGCTTAGGGGTGGGCTACACCTTC

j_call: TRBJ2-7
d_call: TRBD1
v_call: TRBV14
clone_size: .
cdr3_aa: CASRQPGQLHEQYF
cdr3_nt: TGTGCCAGCAGGCAACCGGGACAGTTACACGAGCAGTACTTC

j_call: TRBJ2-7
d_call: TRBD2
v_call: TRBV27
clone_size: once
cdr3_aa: CASSFSGRSSYEQYF
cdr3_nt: TGTGCCAGCAGTTTTAGCGGGAGAAGCTCCTACGAGCAGTACTTC

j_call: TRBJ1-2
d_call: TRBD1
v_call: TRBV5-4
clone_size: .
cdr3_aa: CASSFQGADGYTF
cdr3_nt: TGTGCCAGCAGCTTTCAGGGGGCGGATGGCTACACCTTC

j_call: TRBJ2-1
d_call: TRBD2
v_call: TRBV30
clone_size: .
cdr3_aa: CAWSQEGLAGGYNEQFF
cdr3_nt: TGTGCCTGGAGCCAAGAGGGACTAGCGGGAGGGTACAATGAGCAGTTCTTC

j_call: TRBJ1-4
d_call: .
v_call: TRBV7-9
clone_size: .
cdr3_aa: CASSPLRGGEKLFF
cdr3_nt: TGTGCCAGCAGCCCCTTGAGAGGGGGGGAAAAACTGTTTTTT